These 14 T cell receptor beta chains came from one sample sequenced in a study of cytomegalovirus exposure and HLA in healthy donors. Clones were read by immunoSEQ multiplex PCR, and TCRdb kept only the in-frame ones, dropping some. This sample has over 120,000 clones; just under 90% occur once, and the top ten carry 6.2%. Input material: PBMCs. The receptors originated from a woman under 40 in good health and CMV-seropositive.

This clone was found once. The chain combines TRBV7-9 with TRBJ2-7, with 11 bases aligning to TRBD2. V shed 5 bases and J 1 base; nucleotides not matched to a gene: 10. The CDR3 runs to 17 residues. Germline-derived CDR1 and CDR2 are SEHNR and FQNEAQ (reference sequence). For the CDR3, the DNA is TGTGCCAGCAGCCCTCCCGGGACTAGCGGTCGTTCCTACGAGCAGTACTTC. As protein: CASSPPGTSGRSYEQYF.

This clone was recorded many times. This chain joins TRBV9 and TRBJ2-5; 7 bases are shared with TRBD1. Germline V gene data show CDR1 as SGDLS and CDR2 as YYNGEE. The CDR3 has 14 residues. The ends lost 3 bases at V and 0 bases at J; junction bases unmatched: 2. The CDR3 sequence is CASSATGHQETQYF. The CDR3 DNA reads as TGTGCCAGCAGCGCGACAGGGCACCAAGAGACCCAGTACTTC.

This clone was seen a single time. The V call is TRBV6-6, the J call TRBJ2-7, with D unresolved. Germline-derived CDR1 and CDR2 are MNHNY and SVGAGI (reference sequence). V was cut by 3 bases and J by 9 bases, with 9 bases left in between. This CDR3 is 11 amino acids long. The CDR3 sequence is CASSYRVWQYF. Here the CDR3 DNA reads TGTGCCAGCAGTTATCGGGTCTGGCAGTACTTC.

The rearrangement uses TRBV6-6 and TRBJ2-2; TRBD2 might be the D (6 bases). Trimming shortened V by 9 bases and J by 7 bases, and 21 bases separated the two germline ends. The CDR3 runs to 15 residues. Germline V CDR1 and CDR2: MNHNY, SVGAGI (reference sequence). CDR3 bases: TGTGCCAGTTCTCCTGCGGAGGGGTATAACGGGGAGCTGTTTTTT. Protein product: CASSPAEGYNGELFF.

This clone was counted a few times. This chain joins TRBV21-1 and TRBJ2-7; the table names TRBD1, a call not compared with the DNA. TRBV21-1 is noted as a pseudogene. CDR3 length equals 15 residues. This CDR3 is CASSKKGQGLYEQYF. The CDR3 DNA follows: TGTGCCAGCAGCAAGAAGGGACAGGGGCTCTACGAGCAGTACTTC.

This clone was observed a few times. The gene calls are TRBV27 and TRBJ1-1; weak D call: TRBD1 (6 bases). CDR1 and CDR2 from the germline V gene are MNHEY and SMNVEV (reference sequence). V lost 4 bases, J lost 2 bases, and 20 bases lay in between. CDR3 length: 17 residues. CDR3 region: CASSSWERQAANTEAFF. The CDR3 bases are TGTGCCAGCAGTTCGTGGGAGAGACAGGCGGCAAACACTGAAGCTTTCTTT.

This clone was found once. The chain carries TRBV29-1 and TRBJ2-7; tentative D call: TRBD2 (5 bases). This CDR3 spans 14 amino acids. V was clipped by 4 bases and J by 0 bases, with 13 bases between them. Germline values: CDR1 SQVTM, CDR2 ANQGSEA. In DNA form, the CDR3 reads TGCAGCGTTGTAGAGGCGGGCAGCTCCTACGAGCAGTACTTC. Translation gives CSVVEAGSSYEQYF.

The chain has TRBV18 and TRBJ2-7; 9 bases fit TRBD2. CDR1 and CDR2 from the germline V gene are KGHSH and LQKENI. This CDR3 spans 19 amino acids. Trimming removed 6 bases from V and 5 bases from J; junction bases left unmatched: 23. CDR3 DNA sequence: TGTGCCAGCTCCAGAGGTACCTCTCCGGGACTAGCAGGCAAGCACGAGCAGTACTTC. It codes for CASSRGTSPGLAGKHEQYF.

The chain joins TRBV7-6 to TRBJ2-2; D perhaps matches TRBD1 (6 bases). With 6 bases removed from V and 7 bases from J, the gap between germline ends came to 24 bases. Germline CDR1 and CDR2: SGHVS and FNYEAQ. This CDR3 is built from 17 residues. The CDR3 nucleotides are TGTGCCAGCAGTAAGCCTATGGGCGGCGTCAGGGGCGGGGAGCTGTTTTTT. The encoded protein is CASSKPMGGVRGGELFF.

This clone was observed once. The chain recombines TRBV28 with TRBJ2-7, with D possibly TRBD2 on 6 matching bases. The CDR3 totals 16 residues. Trimming removed 5 bases from V and 5 bases from J, with 22 bases in between. Germline CDR1 is MDHEN and CDR2 is SYDVKM. The CDR3 sequence is CASSGGGFGDGNEQYF. The CDR3 nucleotides read TGTGCCAGCAGTGGGGGAGGATTCGGGGATGGAAACGAGCAGTACTTC. Complete variable domain (other parts from reference TRBV28 and TRBJ2-7): DVKVTQSSRYLVKRTGEKVFLECVQDMDHENMFWYRQDPGLGLRLIYFSYDVKMKEKGDIPEGYSVSREKKERFSLILESASTNQTSMYLCASSGGGFGDGNEQYFGPGTRLTVT.

The sample holds one count of this clone. The chain joins TRBV13 to TRBJ1-2; maybe TRBD1 (6 bases). Per germline, CDR1 PRHDT and CDR2 FYEKMQ (reference sequence). This CDR3 is 16 amino acids long. Trimming removed 2 bases at V and 4 bases at J, with 17 bases between. The CDR3 DNA reads TGTGCCAGCAGCTTAAGTTGGGCAGGGGCGGGCTATGGCTACACCTTC. Translation gives CASSLSWAGAGYGYTF.

This chain joins TRBV2 and TRBJ2-1; 7 nucleotides agree with TRBD1. CDR1 is SNHLY, CDR2 FYNNEI, per germline. V was pared by 7 bases and J by 6 bases, with 0 bases of the junction left unmatched. The CDR3 has 11 amino acids. CDR3 nucleotide sequence: TGTGCCAGCAACAGGGGCAATGAGCAGTTCTTC. Translation: CASNRGNEQFF.

The rearrangement joins TRBV27 to TRBJ1-5, with 7 bases fitting TRBD1. The CDR3 extends over 16 amino acids. CDR1 and CDR2 (germline): MNHEY, SMNVEV (reference sequence). Trimming took 4 bases from V and 2 from J; bases not matched to a gene: 8. The CDR3 nucleotides read TGTGCCAGCAGTTCCCGACAGGGTTGGCGCAATCAGCCCCAGCATTTT. The encoded protein is CASSSRQGWRNQPQHF.

This chain links TRBV11-1 with TRBJ2-2, with 10 positions matching TRBD2. CDR1 and CDR2 (germline): SGHAT, FQDESV (reference sequence). The CDR3 covers 16 residues. V gave up 4 bases and J gave up 6 bases; unmatched junction bases: 8. This CDR3 is CASSSSSGSVSGELFF. In DNA, the CDR3 is TGTGCCAGCAGCTCCTCTAGCGGGAGTGTATCCGGGGAGCTGTTTTTT.